Listed below are T cell receptor beta chains from one sample, sequenced in a study of beta chain features in type 1 diabetes. Assay: immunoSEQ multiplex PCR; the TCRdb copy retains only in-frame clones and omits some. Among 860,000 or so clones listed, about a sixth were seen once. Sequenced material: naive CD4+ T cells from blood. These receptors were collected from a woman between 18 and 29 years old in good health. Each CDR3 is given with its conserved first and last residue. A D gene is named only where the DNA matches it firmly. Not every row has a clone size; where given, it reads once, few, many or a size class.

TRBV13	13	TRBJ2-7	NA	NA	CASSLGDSYEQYF	TGTGCCAGCAGCTTAGGTGACTCCTACGAGCAGTACTTC
TRBV9	15	TRBJ2-5	NA	few	CASSGTGANQETQYF	TGTGCCAGCAGCGGGACGGGAGCCAATCAAGAGACCCAGTACTTC
TRBV4-2	18	TRBJ2-1	NA	few	CASSQVSRGTVVINEQFF	TGTGCCAGCAGCCAAGTAAGCAGGGGGACTGTGGTGATCAATGAGCAGTTCTTC
TRBV10-3	14	TRBJ2-7	TRBD1	few	CAISDTGGGYEQYF	TGTGCCATCAGTGATACAGGGGGCGGCTACGAGCAGTACTTC
TRBV2	12	TRBJ2-1	NA	NA	CASGLDSYEQFF	TGTGCCAGCGGACTGGACTCTTATGAGCAGTTCTTC
TRBV2	15	TRBJ1-5	NA	few	CASSEGTRRNQPQHF	TGTGCCAGCAGTGAGGGGACCCGGCGGAATCAGCCCCAGCATTTT
TRBV6-5	14	TRBJ1-2	NA	NA	CASSYSLGNYGYTF	TGTGCCAGCAGTTACTCGTTGGGAAACTATGGCTACACCTTC
TRBV11-2	12	TRBJ1-5	NA	few	CASSSPNQPQHF	TGTGCCAGCAGTTCACCTAATCAGCCCCAGCATTTT
TRBV7-9	17	TRBJ2-5	TRBD1	once	CASSSGGTGAPGETQYF	TGTGCCAGCAGCTCGGGAGGGACAGGGGCCCCCGGAGAGACCCAGTACTTC
TRBV7-9	16	TRBJ2-7	NA	few	CASSLGGRSKAYEQYF	TGTGCCAGCAGCTTGGGGGGCAGAAGCAAGGCGTACGAGCAGTACTTC
TRBV4-2	15	TRBJ2-7	NA	few	CASSQGRTGYYEQYF	TGTGCCAGCAGCCAAGGGAGGACGGGGTACTACGAGCAGTACTTC
TRBV7-2	14	TRBJ2-1	NA	few	CASSLEGPLPEQFF	TGTGCCAGCAGCTTAGAAGGGCCCCTCCCTGAGCAGTTCTTC
TRBV4-2	14	TRBJ2-1	TRBD2	few	CASSQLAGSNEQFF	TGTGCCAGCAGCCAACTAGCGGGAAGCAATGAGCAGTTCTTC
TRBV29-1	13	TRBJ1-1	NA	NA	CSVEQQQNTEAFF	TGCAGCGTTGAGCAACAGCAGAACACTGAAGCTTTCTTT
TRBV20-1	11	TRBJ1-2	NA	NA	CSARRGGGYTF	TGCAGTGCCCGTCGGGGAGGTGGCTACACCTTC
TRBV5-1	14	TRBJ2-7	NA	few	CASSLGTRSYEQYF	TGCGCCAGCAGCTTGGGGACACGATCCTACGAGCAGTACTTC
TRBV6-5	15	TRBJ2-7	TRBD1	few	CASSYGQGSSYEQYF	TGTGCCAGCAGTTACGGACAGGGTTCCTCCTACGAGCAGTACTTC
TRBV5-4	12	TRBJ1-1	NA	few	CASSFLTSEAFF	TGTGCCAGCAGCTTTTTAACATCTGAAGCTTTCTTT
TRBV5-4	13	TRBJ1-1	NA	NA	CASSLGENTEAFF	TGTGCCAGCAGCCTCGGAGAGAACACTGAAGCTTTCTTT
TRBV7-2	14	TRBJ2-5	TRBD1	few	CASSSGQAQETQYF	TGTGCCAGCAGCTCCGGACAGGCGCAAGAGACCCAGTACTTC
TRBV15	11	TRBJ2-1	NA	few	CATSSYNEQFF	TGTGCCACCAGCAGTTACAATGAGCAGTTCTTC
TRBV19	15	TRBJ1-5	NA	NA	CASTRDKRKQTPQHF	TGTGCCAGTACCCGGGACAAGAGGAAGCAAACGCCCCAGCATTTT
TRBV5-6	13	TRBJ2-5	NA	few	CASSLGQRETQYF	TGTGCCAGCAGCTTGGGACAGAGGGAGACCCAGTACTTC
TRBV4-3	14	TRBJ2-7	NA	few	CASSQDPHSYEQYF	TGCGCCAGCAGCCAAGATCCCCATTCCTACGAGCAGTACTTC
TRBV28	14	TRBJ2-5	NA	few	CASSLPHLQETQYF	TGTGCCAGCAGTTTGCCCCACTTACAAGAGACCCAGTACTTC